This TCR beta chain originates from a study of blood T cell repertoires in COVID-19 (TCRdb year 2020). The study in broad terms: Samples from collaborators originated in the United States, Italy and Spain and spanned both the acute and convalescent phases of COVID-19. The material from the prospective study consisted of cDNA or gDNA derived from T cells, B-cell-depleted T cells, or PBMCs. Deeply sampled blood TCRbeta repertoires from subjects exposed to, actively infected with, or recovered from COVID-19 were included in the dataset. The repertoires were released in a freely available public database meant as a resource for research on the immune response to SARS-CoV-2. The samples were drawn from the first 160 participants of the ongoing ImmuneRACE study and from 1,254 subjects provided by 6 global collaborators. Nearly every sample came with metadata listing a de-identified subject ID, COVID-19 status, age in years and sex. HLA class I and class II types, where available, came from metadata supplied by the sample provider rather than from assay-based typing.

As concerns this clone: The antigen it recognizes is unknown. Per-base quality was not reported, and no clone a single base away is much larger than it.

What the work shows at the level of the full study, not this receptor alone: How much clinical and demographic metadata was included differed by source and by participant, and the metadata was provided uncurated.

TCRbeta CDR3 regions were amplified from genomic DNA by means of the immunoSEQ Assay, a bias-controlled multiplex PCR. The original methods were these. Nucleated cell counts per sample were estimated from amplification of reference gene primers within the assay. To quantify the absolute abundance of each unique TCRbeta CDR3 rearrangement, sequence reads were collapsed and filtered. For each sample, productive Simpson clonality was calculated as the square root of Simpson's diversity index across productive rearrangements. TCRdb holds this immuneACCESS table with in-frame rearrangements only. Some clones are missing; in checked studies, unresolved V genes explain under half, and the rest has no known cause. V and J calls and clone size are as listed in that table; D and trimming were resolved from the DNA. Counted in this sample were under 95,000 clones; 87% of them appeared once. Roughly 5.4% of the sample is held by the ten biggest clonotypes.

Inclusive of the bounding cysteine and phenylalanine, the CDR3 is 13 residues long. The kept DNA is CDR3 alone, 39 bases in frame from the first base. For CDR1 and CDR2, the germline V gene (reference sequence) lists MNHEY and SMNVEV. Trimming at the junction amounts to 6 bases on V and 3 bases on J, and the germline ends lie 11 bases apart. Each collaborating institution followed its own protocols to collect whole blood in K2EDTA tubes. For TCRbeta analysis, collaborator samples were shipped as frozen whole blood, as isolated PBMCs, or as DNA extracted from either sample type. The sequenced sample was peripheral blood. This TCR derives from a man aged 55 to 70 with acute or convalescent COVID-19. Recombination connected TRBV27 to TRBJ1-1, and perhaps TRBD1 as D gene, on 6 matching bases. The nucleotide sequence reads as follows: TGTGCCAGCAGGGGACATTCGGACACTGAAGCTTTCTTT. This gives the protein CASRGHSDTEAFF.